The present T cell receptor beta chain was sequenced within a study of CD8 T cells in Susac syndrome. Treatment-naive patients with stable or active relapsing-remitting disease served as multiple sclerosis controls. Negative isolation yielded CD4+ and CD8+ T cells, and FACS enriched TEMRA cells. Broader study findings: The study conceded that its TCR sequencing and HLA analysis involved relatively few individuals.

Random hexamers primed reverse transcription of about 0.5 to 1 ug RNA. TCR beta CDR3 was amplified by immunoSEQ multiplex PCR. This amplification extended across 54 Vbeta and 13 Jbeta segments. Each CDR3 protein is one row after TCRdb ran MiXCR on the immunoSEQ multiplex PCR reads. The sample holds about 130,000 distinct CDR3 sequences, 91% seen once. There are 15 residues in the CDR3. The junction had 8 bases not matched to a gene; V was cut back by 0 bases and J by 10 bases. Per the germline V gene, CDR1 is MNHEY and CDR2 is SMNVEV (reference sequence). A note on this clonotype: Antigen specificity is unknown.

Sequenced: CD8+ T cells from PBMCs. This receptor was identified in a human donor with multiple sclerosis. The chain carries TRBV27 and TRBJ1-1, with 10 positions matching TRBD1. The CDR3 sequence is CASSLSGQGFGGAFF. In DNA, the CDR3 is TGTGCCAGCAGTTTATCGGGACAGGGGTTTGGAGGAGCTTTCTTT.